This T cell receptor (beta chain) was documented in a study of shared clonotypes between healthy human individuals. The CDR3 is 15 residues long. TCRdb's copy holds only in-frame clones and misses some; the assay was immunoSEQ multiplex PCR. In the table there are over 850,000 clones, around three quarters of which are singletons. The chain joins TRBV21-1 to TRBJ1-5; the DNA was not compared with TRBD1, the D call given in the table. TRBV21-1 is a pseudogene. The TCR originated in a man aged 18 to 30 in good health. Some clones in this sample may be carry-over from other donors' samples. Material: memory CD4+ T cells from PBMCs. The subset denotes: CD45RA-negative fraction. As DNA, the CDR3 is TGTGCCAGCAACGAAGACAGTGAACAAAGTCAGCCCCAGCATTTT. It yields the protein CASNEDSEQSQPQHF.